A single sample is the source of the 22 T cell receptor beta chains below, sequenced in a study of T-cell reconstitution after alpha-beta-depleted transplantation in children. The TCRbeta library was prepared with unique molecular identifiers. TCRdb analysed the PCR reads with MiXCR anew, one entry per CDR3 protein. The data show 450,000 to 600,000 distinct CDR3 sequences, 10% to 15% seen once. The sequenced sample was PBMCs, mostly from graft donor cells, obtained 360 days after TCRalphabeta/CD19-depleted stem cell transplant. Receptors originate from a male patient aged 10 to 17 who had a stem cell transplant for acute myeloid leukemia, so the T cells may come from the graft donor.

The chain links TRBV28 to TRBJ1-5; 9 positions match TRBD1. CDR3 length equals 15 residues. V lost 5 bases to trimming and J lost 4 bases; unmatched junction nucleotides: 6. From germline, CDR1 is MDHEN and CDR2 SYDVKM. The CDR3 nucleotides are TGTGCCAGCAGTGGCCACAGGGGGCTTAATCAGCCCCAGCATTTT. Amino acids: CASSGHRGLNQPQHF.

There are a few counts of this clonotype. The chain carries TRBV20-1 and TRBJ2-7; TRBD1 aligns across 7 bases. CDR1 and CDR2 from the germline V gene are DFQATT and SNEGSKA (reference sequence). The junction had 6 bases not matched to a gene; V was cut back by 1 base and J by 0 bases. There are 15 residues in the CDR3. The CDR3 DNA sequence: TGCAGTGCTAGAGGGCCCGGGACAGTCTCCTACGAGCAGTACTTC. The encoded protein is CSARGPGTVSYEQYF.

Here the CDR3 DNA reads TGCAGTGCTAGAGATGGGAAGGGTGGGCAAGAGACCCAGTACTTC. It specifies CSARDGKGGQETQYF. J is TRBJ2-5 and V is TRBV20-1, with D unclear. Germline lookup yields CDR1 DFQATT and CDR2 SNEGSKA (reference sequence). The CDR3 is 15 amino acids. The V end lost 0 bases, the J end lost 2 bases, and 13 bases lay between the germline ends.

This clonotype was observed a handful of times. The chain uses TRBV20-1 and TRBJ2-7; the match to TRBD1 covers 8 bases. The CDR3 consists of 15 residues. V shed 7 bases, J shed 1 base, and the junction held 12 bases outside the gene matches. Germline lookup yields CDR1 DFQATT and CDR2 SNEGSKA (reference sequence). The CDR3 bases are TGCAGTGTAGGGACAGGAGTCCACCTTTCCTACGAGCAGTACTTC. This encodes CSVGTGVHLSYEQYF.

This clonotype was seen a few times. V is TRBV9 and J is TRBJ2-7, with 7 positions matching TRBD2. There are 17 residues in the CDR3. Germline CDR1 SGDLS, CDR2 YYNGEE. With 4 bases clipped from V and 6 bases from J, the junction kept 19 bases outside the gene matches. In DNA, the CDR3 is TGTGCCAGCAGCCGCGGGGGAGGACCGGGAGCAACGGCCGAGCAGTACTTC. Amino acids: CASSRGGGPGATAEQYF.

This clonotype was observed a handful of times. This CDR3 reads CASSVVPGGYNEQFF. The CDR3 DNA sequence: TGTGCCAGCAGCGTAGTCCCGGGAGGGTACAATGAGCAGTTCTTC. The J gene is TRBJ2-1, the V gene TRBV9; 8 positions agree with TRBD2. The CDR3 totals 15 residues. After removal of 0 bases from V and 4 bases from J, the junction contained 3 bases not matched to a gene. CDR1 and CDR2 (germline): SGDLS, YYNGEE.

In this sample, this clonotype turned up many times. The chain joins TRBV4-3 to TRBJ2-7, with TRBD1 as a possible D gene (6 bases). From germline, CDR1 is LGHNA and CDR2 YSLEER. The CDR3 totals 15 residues. The V end lost 3 bases, the J end lost 5 bases, and 17 bases lay between the germline ends. The CDR3 reads CASSQGTGTLDEQYF. The CDR3 region has the DNA TGCGCCAGCAGCCAGGGTACCGGGACACTGGACGAGCAGTACTTC.

This clonotype was seen at least ten times. This sequence joins TRBV3-1 and TRBJ2-7; 13 positions match TRBD2. Germline V gene sequence: CDR1 LGHDT, CDR2 YNNKEL (reference sequence). V shed 7 bases, J shed 7 bases, and the junction held 7 bases outside the gene matches. This CDR3 has 14 residues. The CDR3 nucleotides read TGTGCCAGCACCCGGACTAGCGGGAGCTTAGAGCAGTACTTC. Residues: CASTRTSGSLEQYF.

The chain uses TRBV7-9 and TRBJ2-7; the match to TRBD2 covers 16 bases. Germline values: CDR1 SEHNR, CDR2 FQNEAQ (reference sequence). V dropped 5 bases and J dropped 3; count of bases not matched to a gene: 7. There are 17 residues in the CDR3. CDR3 region: CASSAGTSGRAIYEQYF. The CDR3 coding sequence is TGTGCCAGCAGCGCCGGGACTAGCGGGAGGGCCATCTACGAGCAGTACTTC.

In its sample, this clonotype was seen many times. V gene TRBV28 combines with J gene TRBJ2-5; 12 bases fit TRBD1. This CDR3 contains 16 residues. Germline V gene data show CDR1 as MDHEN and CDR2 as SYDVKM. Trimming at V came to 2 bases and at J to 7 bases, leaving 8 bases not matched to a gene. The CDR3 DNA reads TGTGCCAGCAGTTTACCCGGGACAGGGGGCTCGGGGACCCAGTACTTC. Protein product: CASSLPGTGGSGTQYF.

The gene calls are TRBV10-3 and TRBJ2-1, with 9 bases aligning to TRBD1. Germline CDR1 reads ENHRY; CDR2 reads SYGVKD. The CDR3 spans 16 residues. V lost 8 bases to trimming and J lost 6 bases; unmatched junction nucleotides: 14. The CDR3 loop reads CAILRASGQGPNEQFF. The CDR3 bases are TGTGCCATCCTGAGGGCTTCGGGACAGGGACCCAATGAGCAGTTCTTC.

This clonotype was counted a few times. J is TRBJ2-1 and V is TRBV27; 11 nucleotides align to TRBD2. Germline CDR1 reads MNHEY; CDR2 reads SMNVEV (reference sequence). With 3 bases clipped from V and 7 bases from J, the junction kept 8 bases outside the gene matches. The length of the CDR3 is 16 residues. The CDR3 reads CASSFWGTSGVNEQFF. CDR3 bases: TGTGCCAGCAGTTTCTGGGGGACTAGCGGAGTTAATGAGCAGTTCTTC.

This clonotype was seen only a few times. This chain joins TRBV3-1 and TRBJ2-2; TRBD2 matches 8 bases. This CDR3 is built from 14 residues. CDR1 LGHDT and CDR2 YNNKEL come from the germline V gene (reference sequence). V lost 4 bases, J lost 4 bases, and 2 bases stayed unmatched. Here the CDR3 reads CASSRTSLTGELFF. CDR3 bases: TGTGCCAGCAGCCGGACTAGCCTCACCGGGGAGCTGTTTTTT.

The rearrangement links TRBV12-3 or TRBV12-4 to TRBJ2-7; TRBD2 is a possible D gene (6 bases). With 11 bases removed from V and 3 bases from J, the gap between germline ends came to 20 bases. The CDR3 runs to 14 residues. CDR3 bases: TGTGCCGTAGCCTGGGGGGATCCAGACTACGAGCAGTACTTC. Protein sequence: CAVAWGDPDYEQYF.

The chain joins TRBV12-3 or TRBV12-4 to TRBJ2-7; D is unresolved. Trimming shortened V by 8 bases and J by 4 bases, and 21 bases separated the two germline ends. The CDR3 runs 15 residues. CDR3 residues: CASRDLVSGPYEQYF. The CDR3 nucleotides are TGTGCCAGCCGCGACCTCGTTTCTGGTCCATACGAGCAGTACTTC.

This clonotype was observed a handful of times. This chain joins TRBV6-1 and TRBJ2-1; tentatively, D is TRBD1 (6 bases). CDR3 length equals 15 residues. Germline V gene sequence: CDR1 MNHNS, CDR2 SASEGT. The V and J ends lost 6 bases and 0 bases respectively, with 12 bases between them. The CDR3 coding sequence is TGTGCCAGCAGGGGTTCAGGGGTCTCCTACAATGAGCAGTTCTTC. Amino acids: CASRGSGVSYNEQFF.

This clonotype has at least ten counts. V is TRBV12-3 or TRBV12-4 and J is TRBJ2-1; TRBD2 aligns across 11 bases. Germline trimming cut 6 bases from V and 10 bases from J; bases unmatched to any gene: 8. This CDR3 comprises 14 residues. CDR3 nucleotide sequence: TGTGCCAGCAGCAATAGCGGGAGGGCCATCGAGCAGTTCTTC. Amino acid sequence: CASSNSGRAIEQFF.

The rearrangement joins TRBV27 to TRBJ2-1; tentatively, D is TRBD2 (6 bases). V was trimmed by 3 bases and J by 0 bases, leaving 12 bases between them. Germline V gene data show CDR1 as MNHEY and CDR2 as SMNVEV (reference sequence). The CDR3 sequence is 16 residues long. CDR3 nucleotide sequence: TGTGCCAGCAGTTTCACGCGGGGCGACTCCTACAATGAGCAGTTCTTC. Protein product: CASSFTRGDSYNEQFF.

V usage is TRBV7-6 and J usage is TRBJ2-1, with TRBD2 matching over 8 bases. The CDR3 length is 20 residues. Germline trimming cut 5 bases from V and 3 bases from J; bases unmatched to any gene: 21. Germline CDR1 is SGHVS and CDR2 is FNYEAQ. CDR3 in DNA: TGTGCCAGCAGCCCCCTTGGGGCTAGCGCGGGAGGAAGGGTCTACAATGAGCAGTTCTTC. The encoded protein is CASSPLGASAGGRVYNEQFF.

The CDR3 DNA is TGTGCCAGCAGCTTAAACGGAATGATCTCCTACGAGCAGTACTTC. This sequence encodes CASSLNGMISYEQYF. The rearrangement uses TRBV11-1 and TRBJ2-7; D remains unclear. The V gene lost 2 bases and the J gene lost 0 bases, with 11 bases spanning the gap. The CDR3 runs 15 residues. Per germline, CDR1 SGHAT and CDR2 FQDESV (reference sequence).

This chain connects TRBV29-1 to TRBJ2-2; no clear D. The CDR3 spans 15 residues. The germline V and J ends were trimmed by 4 bases and 3 bases, with 15 bases remaining between them. Germline loops: CDR1 SQVTM, CDR2 ANQGSEA. The chain's CDR3 is CSVVACTRDTGELFF. DNA for the CDR3: TGCAGCGTTGTTGCCTGTACACGGGACACCGGGGAGCTGTTTTTT.

This clonotype was found a few times. The J gene is TRBJ2-5, the V gene TRBV14, with a weak D call TRBD2 (5 bases). CDR1 is SGHDN, CDR2 FVKESK, per germline. The V end lost 4 bases, the J end lost 1 base, and 19 bases lay between the germline ends. The CDR3 contains 17 residues. CDR3: CASSPLPREAAQETQYF. The DNA of the CDR3 is TGTGCCAGCAGCCCCCTTCCCCGGGAAGCGGCCCAAGAGACCCAGTACTTC.